The entry below describes one TCR beta chain. Its target is not known. Researchers partitioned CD4+ cells into CD45RA+ naive and CD45RA-negative memory subsets. Sequencing was performed with immunoSEQ multiplex PCR; in TCRdb, only in-frame clones are kept and a portion is missing. In the table there are hundreds of thousands of clones, 72% of which are singletons. This entry comes from a study of shared clonotypes between healthy human individuals. Study outcomes and limitations: A generally larger estimated richness was seen in naive subsets than in memory subsets.

The CDR3 consists of 14 residues. Trimming removed 5 bases from V and 2 bases from J, with 10 bases in between. The germline V gene has CDR1 SGHAT and CDR2 FQNNGV. The chain has TRBV11-2 and TRBJ1-3; TRBD1 is a possible D gene (6 bases). The sequenced sample consisted of memory CD4+ T cells sorted from blood. Subset described: CD45RA-negative fraction. This TCR derives from a woman in her twenties or thirties in good health. The CDR3 loop reads CASSPQGTGNTIYF. The CDR3 DNA reads TGTGCCAGCAGCCCACAGGGTACTGGAAACACCATATATTTT. Complete variable domain (other parts from reference TRBV11-2 and TRBJ1-3): EAGVAQSPRYKIIEKRQSVAFWCNPISGHATLYWYQQILGQGPKLLIQFQNNGVVDDSQLPKDRFSAERLKGVDSTLKIQPAKLEDSAVYLCASSPQGTGNTIYFGEGSWLTVV.